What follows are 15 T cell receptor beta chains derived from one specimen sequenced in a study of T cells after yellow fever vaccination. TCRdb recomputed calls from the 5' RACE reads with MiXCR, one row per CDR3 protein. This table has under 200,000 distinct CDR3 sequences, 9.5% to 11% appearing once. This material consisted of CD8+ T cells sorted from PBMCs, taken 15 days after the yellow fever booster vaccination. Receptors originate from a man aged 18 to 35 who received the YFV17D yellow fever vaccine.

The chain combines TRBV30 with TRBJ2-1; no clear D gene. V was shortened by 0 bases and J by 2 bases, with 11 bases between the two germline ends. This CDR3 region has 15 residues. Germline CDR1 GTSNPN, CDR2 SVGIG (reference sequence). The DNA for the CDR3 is TGTGCCTGGAGTGTACCCTCAGTCACCTACAATGAGCAGTTCTTC. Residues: CAWSVPSVTYNEQFF.

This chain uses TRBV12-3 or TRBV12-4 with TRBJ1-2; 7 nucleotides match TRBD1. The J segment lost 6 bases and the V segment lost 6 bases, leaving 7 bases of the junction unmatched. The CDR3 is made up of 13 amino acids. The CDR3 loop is CASRPWQGDGYTF. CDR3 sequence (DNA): TGTGCCAGCAGACCATGGCAGGGGGATGGCTACACCTTC.

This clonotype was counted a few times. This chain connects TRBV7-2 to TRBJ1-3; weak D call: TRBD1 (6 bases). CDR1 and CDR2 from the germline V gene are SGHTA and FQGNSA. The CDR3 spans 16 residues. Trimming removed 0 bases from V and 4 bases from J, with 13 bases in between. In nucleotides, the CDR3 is TGTGCCAGCAGCTTAGCGTCATGGGGGCGAGGAAACACCATATATTTT. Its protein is CASSLASWGRGNTIYF.

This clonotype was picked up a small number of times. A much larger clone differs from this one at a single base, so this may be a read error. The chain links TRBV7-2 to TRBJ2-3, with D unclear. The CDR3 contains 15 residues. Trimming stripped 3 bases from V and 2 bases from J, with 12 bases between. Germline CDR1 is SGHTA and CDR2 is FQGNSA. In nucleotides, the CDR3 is TGTGCCAGCAGCTTTATCGGGCGAACCACAGATACGCAGTATTTT. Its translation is CASSFIGRTTDTQYF.

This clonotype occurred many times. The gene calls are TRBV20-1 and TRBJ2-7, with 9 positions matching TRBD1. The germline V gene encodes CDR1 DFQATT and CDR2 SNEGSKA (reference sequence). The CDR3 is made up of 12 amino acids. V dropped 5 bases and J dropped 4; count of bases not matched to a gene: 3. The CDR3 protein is CSARDREYEQYF. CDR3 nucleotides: TGCAGTGCTCGGGACAGGGAGTACGAGCAGTACTTC.

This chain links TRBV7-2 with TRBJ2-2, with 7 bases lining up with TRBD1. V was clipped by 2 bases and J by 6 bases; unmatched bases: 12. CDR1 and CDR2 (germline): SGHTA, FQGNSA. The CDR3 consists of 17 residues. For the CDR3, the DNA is TGTGCCAGCAGCTTAAGCCCCGACAGGGTTAGGTCCGGGGAGCTGTTTTTT. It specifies CASSLSPDRVRSGELFF.

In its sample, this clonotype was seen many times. The CDR3 spells CASSAGNQPQHF. As DNA, the CDR3 is TGTGCCAGCAGTGCCGGCAATCAGCCCCAGCATTTT. This rearrangement joins TRBV12-3 or TRBV12-4 to TRBJ1-5, with unresolved D. The length of the CDR3 is 12 residues. The V gene lost 5 bases and the J gene lost 2 bases, with 4 bases spanning the gap.

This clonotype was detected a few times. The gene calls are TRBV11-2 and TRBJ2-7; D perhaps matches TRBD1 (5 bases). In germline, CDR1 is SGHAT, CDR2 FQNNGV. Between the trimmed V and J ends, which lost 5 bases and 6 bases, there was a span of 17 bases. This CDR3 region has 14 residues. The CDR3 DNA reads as TGTGCCAGCAGCAGCAGGGTTCTTCTGGGCGAGCAGTACGTC. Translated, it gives CASSSRVLLGEQYV.

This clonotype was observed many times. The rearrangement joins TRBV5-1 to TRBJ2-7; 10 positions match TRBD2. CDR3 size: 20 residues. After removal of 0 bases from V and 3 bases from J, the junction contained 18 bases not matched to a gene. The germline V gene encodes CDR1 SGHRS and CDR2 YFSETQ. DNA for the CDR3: TGCGCCAGCAGCTTGGCCGTCGGTAGCGGGGGGTCCCTCGGGATCTACGAGCAGTACTTC. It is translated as CASSLAVGSGGSLGIYEQYF.

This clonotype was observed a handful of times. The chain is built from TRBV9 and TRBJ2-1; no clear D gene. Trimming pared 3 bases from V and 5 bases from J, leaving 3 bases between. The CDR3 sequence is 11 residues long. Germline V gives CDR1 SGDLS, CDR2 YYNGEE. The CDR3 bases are TGTGCCAGCAGCGGCAACAATGAGCAGTTCTTC. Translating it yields CASSGNNEQFF. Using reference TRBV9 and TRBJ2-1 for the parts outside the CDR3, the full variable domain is DSGVTQTPKHLITATGQRVTLRCSPRSGDLSVYWYQQSLDQGLQFLIQYYNGEERAKGNILERFSAQQFPDLHSELNLSSLELGDSALYFCASSGNNEQFFGPGTRLTVL.

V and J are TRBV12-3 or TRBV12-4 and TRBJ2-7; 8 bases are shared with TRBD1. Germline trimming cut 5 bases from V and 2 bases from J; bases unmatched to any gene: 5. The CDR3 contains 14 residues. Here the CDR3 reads CASSKGQGAYEQYV. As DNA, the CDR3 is TGTGCCAGCAGTAAAGGACAGGGCGCCTACGAGCAGTACGTC.

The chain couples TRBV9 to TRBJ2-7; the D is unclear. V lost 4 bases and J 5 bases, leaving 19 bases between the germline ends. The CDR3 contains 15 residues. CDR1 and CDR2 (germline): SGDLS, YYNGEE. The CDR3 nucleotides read TGTGCCAGCAGCCCCCGCCCTTCGGCTTCCCACGAGCAGTACTTC. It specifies CASSPRPSASHEQYF.

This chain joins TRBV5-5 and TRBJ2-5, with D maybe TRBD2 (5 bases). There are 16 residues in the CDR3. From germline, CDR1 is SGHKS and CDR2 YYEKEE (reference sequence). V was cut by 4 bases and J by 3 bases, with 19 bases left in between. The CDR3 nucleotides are TGTGCCAGCAGCCTACCGGGGATCGCGGGCGAAGAGACCCAGTACTTC. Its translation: CASSLPGIAGEETQYF.

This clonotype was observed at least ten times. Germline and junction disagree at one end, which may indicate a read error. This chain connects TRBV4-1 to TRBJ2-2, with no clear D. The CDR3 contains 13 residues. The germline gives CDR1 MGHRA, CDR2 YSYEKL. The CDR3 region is CASSQGTAGELFF. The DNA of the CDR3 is TGCGCCAGCAGTCAAGGAACGGCCGGGGAGCTGTTTTTT.

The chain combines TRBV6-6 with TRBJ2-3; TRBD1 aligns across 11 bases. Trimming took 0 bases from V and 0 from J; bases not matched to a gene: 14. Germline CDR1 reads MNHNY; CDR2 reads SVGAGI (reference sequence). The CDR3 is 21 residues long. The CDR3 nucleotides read TGTGCCAGCAGTTACTCGATTGGGACAGGGGGGGATAGAGGAAGCACAGATACGCAGTATTTT. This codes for CASSYSIGTGGDRGSTDTQYF.